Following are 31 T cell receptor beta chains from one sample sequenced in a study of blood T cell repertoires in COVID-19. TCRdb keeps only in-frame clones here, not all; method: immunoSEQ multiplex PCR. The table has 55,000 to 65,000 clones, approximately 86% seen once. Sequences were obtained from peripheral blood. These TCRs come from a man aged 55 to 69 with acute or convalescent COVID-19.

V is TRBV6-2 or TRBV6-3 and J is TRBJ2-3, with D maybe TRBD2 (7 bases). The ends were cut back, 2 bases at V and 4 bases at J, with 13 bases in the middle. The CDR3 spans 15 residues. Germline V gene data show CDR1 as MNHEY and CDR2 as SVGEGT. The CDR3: CASSYDGGGADTQYF. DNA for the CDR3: TGTGCCAGCAGTTACGACGGAGGGGGGGCAGATACGCAGTATTTT.

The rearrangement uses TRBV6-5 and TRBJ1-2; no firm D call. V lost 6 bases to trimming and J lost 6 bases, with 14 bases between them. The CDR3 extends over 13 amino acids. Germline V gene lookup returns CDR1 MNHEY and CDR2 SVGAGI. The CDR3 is CASSPINLDGYTF. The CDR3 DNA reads TGTGCCAGCAGCCCGATAAACCTAGATGGCTACACCTTC.

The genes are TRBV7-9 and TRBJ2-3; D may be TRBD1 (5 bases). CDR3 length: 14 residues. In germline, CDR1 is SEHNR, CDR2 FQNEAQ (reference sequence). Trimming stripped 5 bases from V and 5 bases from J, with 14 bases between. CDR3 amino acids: CASSPTAGRDTQYF. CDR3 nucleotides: TGTGCCAGCAGCCCAACCGCAGGGCGAGATACGCAGTATTTT.

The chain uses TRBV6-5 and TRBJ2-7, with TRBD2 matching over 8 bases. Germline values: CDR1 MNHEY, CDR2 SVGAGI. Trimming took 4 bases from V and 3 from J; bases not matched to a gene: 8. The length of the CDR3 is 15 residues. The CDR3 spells CASSSPGTSGYEQYF. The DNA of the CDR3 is TGTGCCAGCAGTTCCCCAGGAACTAGCGGCTACGAGCAGTACTTC.

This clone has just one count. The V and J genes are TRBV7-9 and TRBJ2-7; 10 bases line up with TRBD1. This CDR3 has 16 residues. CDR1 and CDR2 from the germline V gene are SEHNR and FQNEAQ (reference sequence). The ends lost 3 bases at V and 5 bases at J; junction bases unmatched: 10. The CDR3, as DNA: TGTGCCAGCAGCTTCGGATCCGGGACAGGGGAGGACGAGCAGTACTTC. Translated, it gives CASSFGSGTGEDEQYF.

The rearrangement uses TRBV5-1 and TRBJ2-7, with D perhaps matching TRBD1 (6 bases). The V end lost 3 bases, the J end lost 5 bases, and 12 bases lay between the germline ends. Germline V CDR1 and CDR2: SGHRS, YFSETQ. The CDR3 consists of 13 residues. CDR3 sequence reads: CASSSGRGNEQYF. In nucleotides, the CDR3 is TGCGCCAGCAGCTCGGGCAGGGGTAACGAGCAGTACTTC.

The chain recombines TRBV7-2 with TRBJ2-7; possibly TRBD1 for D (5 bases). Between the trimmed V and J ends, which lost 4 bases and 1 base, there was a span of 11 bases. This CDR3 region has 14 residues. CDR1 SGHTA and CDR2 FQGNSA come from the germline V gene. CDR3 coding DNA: TGTGCCAGCAGCTCGAGGACAAAATCCTACGAGCAGTACTTC. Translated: CASSSRTKSYEQYF.

In DNA form, the CDR3 reads TGTGCCAGCAGCGTAGGGGGAGTGAGGGTTGGCGAAAAACTGTTTTTT. It codes for CASSVGGVRVGEKLFF. V gene TRBV9 combines with J gene TRBJ1-4; no clear D gene. This CDR3 is 16 amino acids long. Germline V gives CDR1 SGDLS, CDR2 YYNGEE. V lost 0 bases and J lost 8, with 17 bases in between.

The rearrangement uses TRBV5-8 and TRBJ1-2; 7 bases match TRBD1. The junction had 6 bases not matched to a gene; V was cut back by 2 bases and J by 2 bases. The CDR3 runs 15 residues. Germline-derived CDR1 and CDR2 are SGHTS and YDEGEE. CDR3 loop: CASSFSHRGNYGYTF. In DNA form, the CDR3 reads TGTGCCAGCAGCTTTTCCCACAGGGGAAACTATGGCTACACCTTC.

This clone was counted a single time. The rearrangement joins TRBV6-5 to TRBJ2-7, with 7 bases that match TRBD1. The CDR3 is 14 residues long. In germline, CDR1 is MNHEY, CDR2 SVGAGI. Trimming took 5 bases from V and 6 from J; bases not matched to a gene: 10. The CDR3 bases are TGTGCCAGCAGTAGGGAGACAGGGTCGGTCGAGCAGTACTTC. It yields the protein CASSRETGSVEQYF.

CDR3 in DNA: TGTGCCAGCAGTCCAAGGGGGCGTCTCTATGGCTACACCTTC. Its protein product is CASSPRGRLYGYTF. This chain connects TRBV28 to TRBJ1-2; TRBD1 agrees at 7 bases. J lost 4 bases, V lost 5 bases, and 7 bases had no gene match. The CDR3 consists of 14 residues. Germline values: CDR1 MDHEN, CDR2 SYDVKM.

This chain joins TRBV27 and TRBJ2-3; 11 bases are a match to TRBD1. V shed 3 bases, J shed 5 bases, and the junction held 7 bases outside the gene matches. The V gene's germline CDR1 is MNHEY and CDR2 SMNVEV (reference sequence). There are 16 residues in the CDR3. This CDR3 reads CASSFLDRGRLDTQYF. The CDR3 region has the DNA TGTGCCAGCAGTTTCTTGGACAGGGGGCGATTAGATACGCAGTATTTT.

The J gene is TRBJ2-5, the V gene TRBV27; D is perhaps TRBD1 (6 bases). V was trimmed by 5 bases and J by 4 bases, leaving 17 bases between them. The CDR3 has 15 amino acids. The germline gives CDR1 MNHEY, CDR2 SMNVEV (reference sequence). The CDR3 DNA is TGTGCCAGCAGTCTCAGGGGCGACCCCCCAGAGACCCAGTACTTC. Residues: CASSLRGDPPETQYF.

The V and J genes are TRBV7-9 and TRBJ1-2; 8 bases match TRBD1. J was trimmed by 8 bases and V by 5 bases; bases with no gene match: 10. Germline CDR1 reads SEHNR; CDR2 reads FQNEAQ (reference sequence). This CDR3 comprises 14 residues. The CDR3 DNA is TGTGCCAGCAGCGCCACGGACAGGGTGGGCGGCTACACCTTC. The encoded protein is CASSATDRVGGYTF.

DNA for the CDR3: TGCAGTGCTGGTGACAGGGGCAAAGAGACCCAGTACTTC. This codes for CSAGDRGKETQYF. J is TRBJ2-5 and V is TRBV20-1, with 8 bases lining up with TRBD1. The V gene end was trimmed by 5 bases and the J gene end by 3 bases; junction bases not matched to a gene: 5. The CDR3 extends over 13 amino acids. Germline V lookup: CDR1 DFQATT, CDR2 SNEGSKA (reference sequence).

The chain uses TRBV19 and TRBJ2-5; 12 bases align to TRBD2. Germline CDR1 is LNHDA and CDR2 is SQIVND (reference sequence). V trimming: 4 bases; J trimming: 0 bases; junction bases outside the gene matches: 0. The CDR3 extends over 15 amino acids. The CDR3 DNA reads TGTGCCAGTAGTAGACTAGCGGGAGACCAAGAGACCCAGTACTTC. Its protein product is CASSRLAGDQETQYF.

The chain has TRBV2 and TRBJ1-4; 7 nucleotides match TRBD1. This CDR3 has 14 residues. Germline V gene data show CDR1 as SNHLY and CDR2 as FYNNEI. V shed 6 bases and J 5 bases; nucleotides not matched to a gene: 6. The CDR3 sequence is CASRRDSGNEKLFF. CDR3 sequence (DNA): TGTGCCAGCAGGCGGGACAGCGGAAATGAAAAACTGTTTTTT.

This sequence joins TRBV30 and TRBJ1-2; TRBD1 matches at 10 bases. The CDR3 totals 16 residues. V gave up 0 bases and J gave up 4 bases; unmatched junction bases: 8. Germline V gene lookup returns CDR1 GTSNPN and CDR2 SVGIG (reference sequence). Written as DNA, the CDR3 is TGTGCCTGGAGTGTTGGGGACAGGGGAATGGCCTATGGCTACACCTTC. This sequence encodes CAWSVGDRGMAYGYTF.

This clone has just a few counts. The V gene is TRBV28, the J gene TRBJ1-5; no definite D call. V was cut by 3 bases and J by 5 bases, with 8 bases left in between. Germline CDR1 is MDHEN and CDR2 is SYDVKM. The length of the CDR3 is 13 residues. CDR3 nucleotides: TGTGCCAGCAGTTTCACAGATGATCAGCCCCAGCATTTT. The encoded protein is CASSFTDDQPQHF. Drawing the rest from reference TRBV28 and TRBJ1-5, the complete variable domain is DVKVTQSSRYLVKRTGEKVFLECVQDMDHENMFWYRQDPGLGLRLIYFSYDVKMKEKGDIPEGYSVSREKKERFSLILESASTNQTSMYLCASSFTDDQPQHFGDGTRLSIL.

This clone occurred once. The CDR3 is CASSLGTGVVEKLFF. The CDR3 nucleotides read TGCGCCAGCAGCCTCGGGACAGGGGTTGTTGAAAAACTGTTTTTT. The gene calls are TRBV5-1 and TRBJ1-4; 10 positions agree with TRBD1. The CDR3 totals 15 residues. Germline CDR1 SGHRS, CDR2 YFSETQ. V trimming: 4 bases; J trimming: 7 bases; junction bases outside the gene matches: 7.

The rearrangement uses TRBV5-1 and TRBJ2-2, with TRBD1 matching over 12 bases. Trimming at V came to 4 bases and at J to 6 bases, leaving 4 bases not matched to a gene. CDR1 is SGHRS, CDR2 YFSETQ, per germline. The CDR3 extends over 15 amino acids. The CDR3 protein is CASSGDRGLAGELFF. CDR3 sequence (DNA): TGCGCCAGCAGCGGGGACAGGGGGCTCGCCGGGGAGCTGTTTTTT. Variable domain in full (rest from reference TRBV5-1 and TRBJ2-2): KAGVTQTPRYLIKTRGQQVTLSCSPISGHRSVSWYQQTPGQGLQFLFEYFSETQRNKGNFPGRFSGRQFSNSRSEMNVSTLELGDSALYLCASSGDRGLAGELFFGEGSRLTVL.

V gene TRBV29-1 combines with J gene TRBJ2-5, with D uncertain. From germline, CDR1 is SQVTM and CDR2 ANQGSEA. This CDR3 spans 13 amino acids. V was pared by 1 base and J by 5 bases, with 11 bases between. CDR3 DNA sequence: TGCAGCGTTGAAGGTCCGGGTATCGAGACCCAGTACTTC. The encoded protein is CSVEGPGIETQYF. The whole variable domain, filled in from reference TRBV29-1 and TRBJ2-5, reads SAVISQKPSRDICQRGTSLTIQCQVDSQVTMMFWYRQQPGQSLTLIATANQGSEATYESGFVIDKFPISRPNLTFSTLTVSNMSPEDSSIYLCSVEGPGIETQYFGPGTRLLVL.

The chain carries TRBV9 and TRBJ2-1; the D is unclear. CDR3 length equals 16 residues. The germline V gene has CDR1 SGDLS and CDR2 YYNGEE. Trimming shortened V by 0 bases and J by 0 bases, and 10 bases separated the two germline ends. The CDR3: CASSVDGGSSYNEQFF. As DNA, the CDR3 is TGTGCCAGCAGCGTAGACGGCGGCAGCTCCTACAATGAGCAGTTCTTC.

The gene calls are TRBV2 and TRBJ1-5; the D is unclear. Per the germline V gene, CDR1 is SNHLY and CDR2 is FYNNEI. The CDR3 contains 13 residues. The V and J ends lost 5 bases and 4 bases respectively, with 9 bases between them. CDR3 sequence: CASSSRGNQPQHF. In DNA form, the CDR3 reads TGTGCCAGCAGTAGCCGGGGTAATCAGCCCCAGCATTTT.

The DNA of the CDR3 is TGTGCCAGCCACTCCCTCGGGGGAGTTTTGTCCACGCAGTATTTT. Translating it yields CASHSLGGVLSTQYF. The gene calls are TRBV19 and TRBJ2-3, with a weak D call TRBD2 (6 bases). CDR1 and CDR2 (germline): LNHDA, SQIVND (reference sequence). Trimming cost V 9 bases and J 9 bases, with 25 bases left between them. The length of the CDR3 is 15 residues.

The CDR3 loop reads CASSRQMNTEAFF. The CDR3, as DNA: TGTGCCAGCAGCCGACAGATGAACACTGAAGCTTTCTTT. The chain has TRBV28 and TRBJ1-1, with D perhaps TRBD1 (5 bases). Per the germline V gene, CDR1 is MDHEN and CDR2 is SYDVKM. V gave up 6 bases and J gave up 0 bases, with 8 bases separating them. The CDR3 sequence is 13 residues long. The full variable domain, in which reference TRBV28 and TRBJ1-1 provide the parts outside the CDR3, is DVKVTQSSRYLVKRTGEKVFLECVQDMDHENMFWYRQDPGLGLRLIYFSYDVKMKEKGDIPEGYSVSREKKERFSLILESASTNQTSMYLCASSRQMNTEAFFGQGTRLTVV.

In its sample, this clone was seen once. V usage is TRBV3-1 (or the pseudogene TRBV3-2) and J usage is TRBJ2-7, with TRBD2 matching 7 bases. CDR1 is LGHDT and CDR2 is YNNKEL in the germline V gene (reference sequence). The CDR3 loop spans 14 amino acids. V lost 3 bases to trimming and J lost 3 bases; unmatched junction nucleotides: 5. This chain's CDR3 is CASSHRREGYEQYF. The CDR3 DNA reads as TGTGCCAGCAGCCACAGGAGGGAGGGCTACGAGCAGTACTTC.

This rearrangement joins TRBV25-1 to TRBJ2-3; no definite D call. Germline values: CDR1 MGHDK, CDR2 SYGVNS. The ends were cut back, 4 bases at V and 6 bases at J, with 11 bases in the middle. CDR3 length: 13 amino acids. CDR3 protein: CASSATSADTQYF. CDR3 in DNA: TGTGCCAGCAGTGCAACCAGCGCGGATACGCAGTATTTT.

The chain's CDR3 is CATSDPGASGYTF. In DNA form, the CDR3 reads TGTGCCACCAGTGACCCTGGGGCCTCGGGCTACACCTTC. The J gene is TRBJ1-2, the V gene TRBV24-1; maybe TRBD1 (5 bases). The V gene lost 4 bases and the J gene lost 8 bases, with 13 bases spanning the gap. In germline, CDR1 is KGHDR, CDR2 SFDVKD. The CDR3 contains 13 residues.

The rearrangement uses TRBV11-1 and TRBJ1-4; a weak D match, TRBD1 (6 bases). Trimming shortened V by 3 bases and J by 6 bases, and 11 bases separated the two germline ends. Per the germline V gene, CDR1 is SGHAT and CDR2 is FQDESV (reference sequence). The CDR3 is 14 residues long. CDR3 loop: CASSLTGADEKLFF. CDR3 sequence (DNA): TGTGCCAGCAGCTTGACAGGCGCCGATGAAAAACTGTTTTTT. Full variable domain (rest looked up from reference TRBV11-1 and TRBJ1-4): EAEVAQSPRYKITEKSQAVAFWCDPISGHATLYWYRQILGQGPELLVQFQDESVVDDSQLPKDRFSAERLKGVDSTLKIQPAELGDSAMYLCASSLTGADEKLFFGSGTQLSVL.

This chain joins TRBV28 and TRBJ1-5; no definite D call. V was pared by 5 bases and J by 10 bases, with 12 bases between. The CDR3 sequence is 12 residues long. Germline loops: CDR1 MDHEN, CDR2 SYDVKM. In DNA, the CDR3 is TGTGCCAGCAGTGGACTATCAGCCCCCCAGCATTTT. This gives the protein CASSGLSAPQHF.